The entry that follows covers one T cell receptor (beta chain) sequence. The antigen is unknown. This entry belongs to a study of T cell responses to AZD1222 COVID-19 vaccine. Study findings and constraints: Most donors were white British, females outnumbered males, and clonal diversity was possibly underestimated. All repertoire sampling was performed exclusively after the peak T cell response.

Clones were sequenced by immunoSEQ multiplex PCR, and TCRdb holds only the in-frame ones, with some missing. The data show around 150,000 clones, 92% seen once. The trim removed 1 base at V and 3 bases at J, leaving 6 bases unmatched. The CDR3 loop spans 16 amino acids. Germline V CDR1 and CDR2: SGHTS, YDEGEE. The TCR sequence derives from an adult who received the AZD1222 COVID-19 vaccine. The chain carries TRBV5-8 and TRBJ1-2; TRBD1 matches at 10 bases. The sequenced sample was peripheral blood, obtained 28 days after the second AZD1222 dose. The CDR3 bases are TGTGCCAGCAGCTTGCTAGGGACAGGGGAAGACTATGGCTACACCTTC. Protein sequence: CASSLLGTGEDYGYTF.